Sequencing of this T cell receptor beta chain was carried out in a study of human T cells and chemical hapten exposure listed by TCRdb under 2021. Concerning the study at large: For sensitization, 2% DPC in acetone was applied to an approximately 2 cm by approximately 2 cm area of upper inner arm skin. Throughout the approximately 24-week study period, patients were also given weekly therapeutic DPC doses on the scalp. Blood samples were taken from patients before sensitization (week 0) and at 2, 6 and about 24 weeks after DPC sensitization. Peripheral blood TCR repertoire changes were tracked in vivo in alopecia patients during primary and secondary sensitization to the hapten diphenylcyclopropenone (DPC). Blood for TCR sequencing was provided by twenty-nine alopecia patients at one to four time points (pre-sensitization, 2, 6 and 24 weeks). The libraries were sequenced as a pool, and the TCR yield per sample differed mostly because of small variations in library volumes within the pool. Patch testing was performed on the upper back with Finn chambers containing 0.01% DPC, and the patch tests were scored after 6 days according to International Contact Dermatitis Research Group standards. The mostly female patient cohort included alopecia areata with under or over 50% scalp involvement, alopecia totalis and alopecia universalis.

What the time point label conveys for this sample: patch test 1, 2 weeks after DPC sensitization. Sample treatment or condition, as interpreted from the label and publication: therapeutic diphenylcyclopropenone sensitization with weekly scalp DPC. At each patch-test visit, blood was drawn before the patch test was applied. Patients were eligible if aged 18 to 70, diagnosed with alopecia and judged suitable for DPC therapy, and pregnant patients were excluded. Total RNA was isolated from unfractionated whole blood collected in Tempus Blood RNA tubes. V is pared back by 6 bases and J by 7 bases, with 10 bases lying between the germline termini. CDR1 and CDR2 were assigned from the germline V gene (reference sequence) as DFQATT and SNEGSKA. The CDR3 numbers 10 residues from cysteine through phenylalanine. CDR3 DNA is the only sequence kept; it has 30 bases, read in frame from the first base. What the work shows at the level of the full study, not this receptor alone: Repeated subsampling changed both the strength of the expansion versus patch-test correlation and the threshold at which that correlation became significant. The number of PT1 expanded TCRs positively correlated with patch test score, significant at thresholds 8, 16 and 32 but not 4. No change with DPC sensitization was found in the number of TCRs above 1 in 1000 frequency, and no evidence of global repertoire structure alterations was found. Expanded TCRs formed significantly more large CDR3 similarity clusters than pre-sensitization or healthy control sets, consistent with antigen-driven responses. Because every patient had alopecia, a presumed autoimmune disease, the patients' immune response might differ from that of healthy individuals.

Libraries came from RACE. The sequencer listed for this sample is NextSeq 500. During library preparation, unique molecular identifiers were attached to individual cDNA molecules so that TCRs could be counted in a quantitative, reproducible way. Each blood RNA sample was used to sequence both TCR alpha and TCR beta chains. In the original analysis: Samples had a median of roughly 91,000 TCRs, with a range from about 23,224 to 750,000. The Decombinator software suite was used to annotate V, J and CDR3 in the TCR reads. For the PS versus PT1 abundance plots, all samples were subsampled to the same number of TCRs (28,000). TCRs were defined as expanded if absent before sensitization and observed at least eight times at the 2-week time point. Clones were called with MiXCR by TCRdb after fastp trimmed the public reads at Q25, and only in-frame beta chains were retained. When rows share a CDR3 protein, they turn into one entry using the most common DNA and genes. For this entry, the V and J calls and clone size follow TCRdb and not the study's own pipeline. This sample gives 79,000 or so distinct CDR3 sequences in total; 32% of them show up just once. The ten biggest clones cover around 8.9% of the sample.

This clonotype was found a few times. The antigen it recognizes is unknown. No quality values exist for individual bases; no much larger clone is one base distant. Source: whole blood, taken in connection with sensitization to the hapten diphenylcyclopropenone (DPC). The sequence was collected from a middle-aged man with alopecia areata. Some clones in this sample may be carry-over from other donors' samples. Recombination connected TRBV20-1 to TRBJ2-7; TRBD2 is perhaps the D gene, given 5 matching bases. In nucleotides, the sequence is TGCAGTGCGAGGGTACGTGAGCAGTACTTC. It specifies CSARVREQYF.